This passage covers 32 T cell receptor beta chains from one sample sequenced in a study of regulatory T cells in long-lasting Graves disease (dated by TCRdb to the early 2020s). The method behind the library was multiplex PCR. The instrument given in TCRdb is Illumina HiSeq 4000. iRepertoire HTBI primers and Arm-PCR amplification of CDR3 regions were used to construct TCR beta libraries. TCRdb itself trimmed the public reads at Q25 with fastp, ran MiXCR and retained productive beta chains. Each record represents a unique CDR3 protein, reported with the most common genes and DNA among its rows. The sample has 350,000 to 450,000 distinct CDR3 sequences on record, approximately 25% of them singletons. Around 30% of the sample comes from the top ten. The sample's time point, from its label and the paper: persistent/refractory GD, antithyroid drugs over 5 years with positive TRAb. RNA was extracted from PBMCs in TRIzol for both TCR sequencing and RNA sequencing.

The specimen was peripheral blood mononuclear cells (PBMCs), collected when the disease was refractory, from a patient treated with antithyroid drugs. Source of these receptors: a woman in her thirties or forties with Graves disease. Donor details come from another sample of the same person, matched by shared clones.

Concerning this clonotype: One end of the junction varies from germline; a read error may be responsible. This rearrangement joins TRBV9 to TRBJ2-2, with a tentative D call TRBD2 (5 bases). The CDR3 spans 17 residues. Germline loops: CDR1 SGDLS, CDR2 YYNGEE. CDR3 residues: CASSVDNWRKNTGELVF. In nucleotides, the CDR3 is TGTGCCAGCAGCGTAGATAATTGGCGGAAGAACACCGGGGAGCTGGTTTTT. Filled out from reference TRBV9 and TRBJ2-2, the complete variable domain reads DSGVTQTPKHLITATGQRVTLRCSPRSGDLSVYWYQQSLDQGLQFLIQYYNGEERAKGNILERFSAQQFPDLHSELNLSSLELGDSALYFCASSVDNWRKNTGELVFGEGSRLTVL.

Only a few counts were recorded for this clonotype. The CDR3 sequence is CASSHTGFSYEQYF. DNA of the CDR3: TGTGCCAGCAGCCACACAGGGTTCTCCTACGAGCAGTACTTC. J is TRBJ2-7 and V is TRBV5-6, with D perhaps TRBD1 (6 bases). V was clipped by 4 bases and J by 0 bases, with 11 bases between them. CDR1 is SGHDT and CDR2 is YYEEEE in the germline V gene. The CDR3 extends over 14 amino acids.

In its sample, this clonotype was seen a few times. The V call is TRBV20-1, the J call TRBJ2-7, with a weak D call TRBD2 (6 bases). Germline V gene sequence: CDR1 DFQATT, CDR2 SNEGSKA (reference sequence). The CDR3 has 16 residues. Trimming removed 3 bases from V and 2 bases from J, with 20 bases in between. The CDR3 sequence: CSASDLLLAKTYEQYF. The CDR3 bases are TGCAGTGCTAGTGACTTGCTCCTAGCGAAAACCTACGAGCAGTACTTC.

This clonotype was detected many times. V and J are TRBV12-3 or TRBV12-4 and TRBJ1-2, with D possibly matching TRBD1 (6 bases). This CDR3 is 13 amino acids long. V was pared by 5 bases and J by 8 bases, with 15 bases between. The CDR3 DNA is TGTGCCAGCAGTCCCCGGGGGGCGTGGGGCTACACCTTC. The encoded protein is CASSPRGAWGYTF.

This chain uses TRBV12-3 or TRBV12-4 with TRBJ1-2, with TRBD1 matching 8 bases. V shed 10 bases, J shed 8 bases, and the junction held 12 bases outside the gene matches. The length of the CDR3 is 13 residues. CDR3 sequence: CATTTDRVGGYTF. DNA for the CDR3: TGTGCCACCACAACGGACAGGGTAGGCGGCTACACCTTC.

The table lists this clonotype with a few counts. This chain links TRBV20-1 with TRBJ1-5; D not certain. CDR3 length equals 13 residues. CDR1 DFQATT and CDR2 SNEGSKA come from the germline V gene (reference sequence). The CDR3 DNA sequence: TGCAGCGTACGGGTGGGGAGCAATCAGCCCCAGCATTTT. Protein product: CSVRVGSNQPQHF.

The count of this clonotype is one. This chain uses TRBV10-2 with TRBJ2-5; 7 nucleotides align to TRBD1. This CDR3 region has 15 residues. Germline V gene sequence: CDR1 WSHSY, CDR2 SAAADI. V was pared by 6 bases and J by 2 bases, with 9 bases of the junction left unmatched. The CDR3 here is CASRVRDSIQETQYF. CDR3 sequence (DNA): TGCGCCAGCAGGGTCCGGGACAGCATTCAAGAGACCCAGTACTTC.

V gene TRBV7-9 combines with J gene TRBJ2-2, with TRBD1 matching over 7 bases. Germline-derived CDR1 and CDR2 are SEHNR and FQNEAQ (reference sequence). V was pared by 4 bases and J by 2 bases, with 13 bases of the junction left unmatched. The CDR3 is 18 residues long. As DNA, the CDR3 is TGTGCCAGCAGCTCACCGAAGTTCCGGGACAGCAACACCGGGGAGCTGTTTTTT. Amino acids: CASSSPKFRDSNTGELFF.

This clonotype has only a few counts. V usage is TRBV19 and J usage is TRBJ1-4; TRBD1 aligns across 7 bases. The CDR3 has 13 amino acids. The V gene end was trimmed by 5 bases and the J gene end by 11 bases; junction bases not matched to a gene: 8. The V gene's germline CDR1 is LNHDA and CDR2 SQIVND (reference sequence). The CDR3 coding sequence is TGTGCCAGTAGTGGACAGGAAGTGCCCAAACTGTTTTTT. This gives the protein CASSGQEVPKLFF.

This clonotype was picked up many times. The chain has TRBV6-2 or TRBV6-3 and TRBJ2-5; weak D call: TRBD2 (5 bases). CDR1 is MNHEY, CDR2 SVGEGT, per germline. V gave up 4 bases and J gave up 5 bases, with 17 bases separating them. CDR3 length equals 15 residues. The CDR3 DNA reads as TGTGCCAGCAGTTTTATCCAGAGGGCGCTGGAGACCCAGTACTTC. Encoded protein: CASSFIQRALETQYF.

The chain recombines TRBV28 with TRBJ2-2; D is possibly TRBD1 or TRBD2 (6 bases each). The V end was cut by 2 bases, the J end by 6 bases, with 16 bases between. Germline CDR1 is MDHEN and CDR2 is SYDVKM. This CDR3 has 16 amino acids. The chain's CDR3 is CASSLRGRISPGELFF. The CDR3 DNA follows: TGTGCCAGCAGTTTACGGGGGCGCATCTCCCCCGGGGAGCTGTTTTTT.

This clonotype was seen many times. The chain's CDR3 is CASSLALAGGPYEQYF. CDR3 bases: TGTGCCAGCAGCTTAGCACTAGCGGGAGGGCCCTACGAGCAGTACTTC. The rearrangement links TRBV7-8 to TRBJ2-7; 13 bases fit TRBD2. CDR3 length: 16 residues. The V and J ends lost 0 bases and 2 bases, in that order; junction bases with no gene match: 1. Germline CDR1 SGHVS, CDR2 FQNEAQ.

In the case of this clonotype: It is likely a read error: a sequence one base away is far more abundant. The CDR3 reads CASSYRQGNHPQHF. In DNA form, the CDR3 reads TGTGCCAGCAGTTACAGGCAGGGAAATCACCCCCAGCATTTT. The chain recombines TRBV6-1 with TRBJ1-5; a weak D match, TRBD1 (5 bases). Germline V CDR1 and CDR2: MNHNS, SASEGT. CDR3 length: 14 residues.

This clonotype was observed at least ten times. The CDR3 protein is CASSLGDNYEQYF. The CDR3 DNA is TGCGCCAGCAGCTTAGGGGACAACTACGAGCAGTACTTC. The rearrangement joins TRBV5-1 to TRBJ2-7, with a possible D match to TRBD1 (6 bases). Germline V gene data show CDR1 as SGHRS and CDR2 as YFSETQ. V gave up 2 bases and J gave up 3 bases, with 9 bases separating them. The CDR3 length is 13 residues.

The chain employs TRBV9 and TRBJ2-7; no reliable D call. Germline-derived CDR1 and CDR2 are SGDLS and YYNGEE. Trimming took off 1 base at V and 2 bases at J, with 4 bases between the two ends. CDR3 length: 12 amino acids. CDR3 loop: CASSVNPYEQYF. CDR3 in DNA: TGTGCCAGCAGCGTAAACCCCTACGAGCAGTACTTC.

This clonotype was recorded a few times. V is TRBV3-1 and J is TRBJ1-5; D is undetermined. The CDR3 runs to 13 residues. V lost 2 bases to trimming and J lost 5 bases, with 7 bases between them. Per the germline V gene, CDR1 is LGHDT and CDR2 is YNNKEL (reference sequence). The CDR3 loop reads CASSQTFHQPQHF. The CDR3, as DNA: TGTGCCAGCAGCCAAACCTTCCATCAGCCCCAGCATTTT.

This rearrangement joins TRBV3-1 to TRBJ2-7; 8 nucleotides line up with TRBD1. The V gene end was trimmed by 3 bases and the J gene end by 3 bases; junction bases not matched to a gene: 4. Germline CDR1 is LGHDT and CDR2 is YNNKEL (reference sequence). The CDR3 has 14 residues. CDR3 sequence (DNA): TGTGCCAGCAGCCAGGACAGGGCCGGCTACGAGCAGTACTTC. Its translation: CASSQDRAGYEQYF.

This clonotype appeared a few times. This chain links TRBV7-2 with TRBJ2-7, with 13 bases lining up with TRBD2. Trimming removed 5 bases from V and 3 bases from J; junction bases left unmatched: 7. The CDR3 extends over 16 amino acids. Germline-derived CDR1 and CDR2 are SGHTA and FQGNSA. CDR3 amino acids: CASSRGTSGINYEQYF. DNA of the CDR3: TGTGCCAGCAGCCGTGGGACTAGCGGGATTAACTACGAGCAGTACTTC. The complete variable domain, with remaining parts taken from reference TRBV7-2 and TRBJ2-7, reads GAGVSQSPSNKVTEKGKDVELRCDPISGHTALYWYRQSLGQGLEFLIYFQGNSAPDKSGLPSDRFSAERTGGSVSTLTIQRTQQEDSAVYLCASSRGTSGINYEQYFGPGTRLTVT.

This clonotype was detected only a few times. The V gene is TRBV20-1, the J gene TRBJ1-4; no definite D call. The CDR3 runs 16 residues. Trimming removed 2 bases from V and 0 bases from J, with 13 bases in between. Per the germline V gene, CDR1 is DFQATT and CDR2 is SNEGSKA (reference sequence). The CDR3 sequence: CSARSGSYATNEKLFF. CDR3 nucleotide sequence: TGCAGTGCTAGATCGGGCAGCTATGCAACTAATGAAAAACTGTTTTTT.

This clonotype was detected only a few times. The chain uses TRBV11-2 and TRBJ2-3; 8 bases line up with TRBD1. V trimming: 5 bases; J trimming: 1 base; junction bases outside the gene matches: 5. The V gene's germline CDR1 is SGHAT and CDR2 FQNNGV. The CDR3 is 15 amino acids. CDR3 loop: CASSTPGQGTDTQYF. The DNA of the CDR3 is TGTGCCAGCAGCACACCGGGACAGGGCACAGATACGCAGTATTTT.

The sample holds many counts of this clonotype. V is TRBV24-1 and J is TRBJ2-6; D gene ambiguous. V lost 0 bases to trimming and J lost 2 bases, with 4 bases between them. The CDR3 is 15 residues long. Looked up from germline, CDR1 is KGHDR and CDR2 is SFDVKD. The CDR3 protein is CATSDLRAGANVLTF. DNA of the CDR3: TGTGCCACCAGTGATTTGAGAGCTGGGGCCAACGTCCTGACTTTC.

Remarks on this clonotype: This may be a read error, as it is one base from a much larger clone. This sequence joins TRBV6-1 and TRBJ2-1, with D unresolved. With 6 bases removed from V and 13 bases from J, the gap between germline ends came to 13 bases. The germline V gene has CDR1 MNHNS and CDR2 SASEGT. This CDR3 comprises 11 residues. The CDR3 region has the DNA TGTGCCAGCAGATTCGAGGAGACCCAGTTCTTC. Protein sequence: CASRFEETQFF.

The rearrangement uses TRBV20-1 and TRBJ1-1, with D unresolved. V lost 5 bases to trimming and J lost 0 bases, with 4 bases between them. Germline CDR1 is DFQATT and CDR2 is SNEGSKA (reference sequence). There are 11 residues in the CDR3. The CDR3 DNA reads TGCAGTGCTGAAATGAACACTGAAGCTTTCTTT. The encoded protein is CSAEMNTEAFF.

V gene TRBV20-1 combines with J gene TRBJ1-5, with D possibly being TRBD1 (5 bases). Deletions cut 2 bases from V and 0 bases from J, with 14 bases between. CDR1 is DFQATT and CDR2 is SNEGSKA in the germline V gene (reference sequence). The CDR3 consists of 16 residues. The CDR3 is CSARTGGGYSNQPQHF. CDR3 nucleotides: TGCAGTGCTAGAACGGGGGGTGGTTATAGCAATCAGCCCCAGCATTTT.

The rearrangement links TRBV10-1 to TRBJ2-2, with D uncertain. Germline-derived CDR1 and CDR2 are WNHNN and SYGVQD (reference sequence). The CDR3 is 14 amino acids. The V end was cut by 4 bases, the J end by 3 bases, with 9 bases between. The CDR3 region is CASSGTQDTGELFF. The CDR3 coding sequence is TGCGCCAGCAGTGGGACCCAGGACACCGGGGAGCTGTTTTTT.

This clonotype was observed a handful of times. The J gene is TRBJ1-1, the V gene TRBV9; 7 bases map to TRBD1. The junction had 11 bases not matched to a gene; V was cut back by 6 bases and J by 6 bases. CDR1 and CDR2 (germline): SGDLS, YYNGEE. The CDR3 consists of 14 residues. DNA of the CDR3: TGTGCCAGCACCCTCGGGACAGAGGGAGCTGAAGCTTTCTTT. Protein product: CASTLGTEGAEAFF.

The V and J genes are TRBV29-1 and TRBJ2-2; D remains ambiguous. V was shortened by 6 bases and J by 3 bases, with 8 bases between the two germline ends. Looked up from germline, CDR1 is SQVTM and CDR2 is ANQGSEA. The CDR3 has 12 amino acids. The CDR3 bases are TGCAGCGTGGGTTTGGACACCGGGGAGCTGTTTTTT. Protein product: CSVGLDTGELFF.

The sample holds many counts of this clonotype. This rearrangement joins TRBV2 to TRBJ1-6; no clear D. V lost 1 base, J lost 10 bases, and 11 bases lay in between. Germline CDR1 is SNHLY and CDR2 is FYNNEI. The CDR3 covers 14 residues. The DNA of the CDR3 is TGTGCCAGCAGTGAAGGGGGAAAAGGGTCACCCCTCCACTTT. Its protein product is CASSEGGKGSPLHF.

The J gene is TRBJ2-2, the V gene TRBV5-1; D may match TRBD1 or TRBD2 (5 bases each). The CDR3 loop spans 15 amino acids. Per germline, CDR1 SGHRS and CDR2 YFSETQ. V was trimmed by 0 bases and J by 6 bases, leaving 12 bases between them. The CDR3 loop is CASSLVEGSAGELFF. In DNA form, the CDR3 reads TGCGCCAGCAGCTTGGTAGAGGGGTCCGCCGGGGAGCTGTTTTTT.

The V gene is TRBV6-1, the J gene TRBJ1-3, with D tentatively TRBD1 (6 bases). The CDR3 loop spans 15 amino acids. The germline CDR1 and CDR2 sequences are MNHNS and SASEGT. V lost 6 bases and J 2 bases, leaving 14 bases between the germline ends. CDR3 nucleotides: TGTGCCAGCAGAAGAACACAGGGCCCTGGAAACACCATATATTTT. Protein: CASRRTQGPGNTIYF.

The sample holds many counts of this clonotype. The junction differs from germline at one of its ends, possibly a read error. In DNA, the CDR3 is TGTGCCAGCAGAACTACCGAAGCTTTCTTC. Amino acid sequence: CASRTTEAFF. J is TRBJ1-1 and V is TRBV28; D not certain. Germline CDR1 is MDHEN and CDR2 is SYDVKM. The CDR3 has 10 residues. The variable domain in full, completed from reference TRBV28 and TRBJ1-1, reads DVKVTQSSRYLVKRTGEKVFLECVQDMDHENMFWYRQDPGLGLRLIYFSYDVKMKEKGDIPEGYSVSREKKERFSLILESASTNQTSMYLCASRTTEAFFGQGTRLTVV.

J is TRBJ2-7 and V is TRBV20-1; possible D gene TRBD1, 6 bases. In germline, CDR1 is DFQATT, CDR2 SNEGSKA (reference sequence). This CDR3 spans 14 amino acids. V lost 5 bases and J lost 0, with 14 bases in between. CDR3 region: CSAPTGPVSYEQYF. The CDR3, as DNA: TGCAGTGCTCCGACAGGTCCTGTCTCCTACGAGCAGTACTTC.